This T cell receptor (beta chain) was recovered during a study of beta chain features in type 1 diabetes listed by TCRdb under 2018. About the study as a whole: Mean age, gender distribution, total cell number and subset yield were not different between patients and healthy donors. A total of around 110,000,000 sorted cells were examined across all samples, and RNA yield correlated strongly with the number of cells per subset. Whereas all 30 or so donors provided naive and central memory subsets, regulatory and stem cell-like memory subsets were isolated from just 8 patients and about eight healthy donors. The study compared TCRB repertoires of sorted circulating CD4+ T cell subsets between recently diagnosed type 1 diabetes patients and matched healthy donors.

In the case of this clone: There is no known antigen for this receptor. The input lacks base qualities; no much larger clone sits a single base away.

Beyond this particular receptor, the publication reports: At VDJ recombination sites, type 1 diabetes patients had fewer insertions and more deleted nucleotides, which implies abnormalities in thymic rearrangement. Naive, central memory and regulatory TCRB repertoires appeared more similar among patients than among healthy donors. PCR might favor shorter templates, but patient and control samples were amplified and corrected together, so any skew would affect both groups equally. In all four CD4+ subsets, TCRB CDR3 length was moderately but significantly shorter in type 1 diabetes patients. Because small numbers of individuals were included in the HLA sub-analyses, any influence of HLA type on TCRB rearrangement was left unresolved. Because cDNA was sequenced instead of genomic DNA, highly expressing activated cells could be over-represented, though the groups showed no difference in activation or CD3 levels.

V sheds 8 bases and J sheds 3 bases, leaving 14 bases between their ends. Taken from the germline V gene (reference sequence), the CDR1 and CDR2 loops are SGHAT and FQDESV. From the cysteine through the phenylalanine, the CDR3 covers 13 amino acids. The kept DNA is CDR3 alone, 39 bases in frame from the first base. From each donor, a single peripheral blood sample of 100 to 150 mL on average was drawn into heparinised tubes. A BD FACSAria II and a panel including CD45RO, CCR7, CD25, CD127, CD95 and CD27 were used to sort naive, central memory, regulatory and stem cell-like memory CD4+ T cells. A purity above 98% was achieved for all sorted populations. PBMCs were isolated right away by Lymphoprep density gradient centrifugation and were stained directly, without culture. So that batch effects would be minimized, each experiment stained and sorted samples in pairs, pairing one healthy donor with one patient.

The entire isolated RNA was reverse transcribed using the High Capacity cDNA Reverse Transcription Kit, and thus expressed TCRB transcripts were sequenced. Naive, central memory and regulatory T cell samples underwent deep immunoSEQ sequencing, averaging about 3.5 million total reads per sample. Sorted cells were lysed in RLT buffer and RNA was extracted with DNase-treated RNeasy Micro or Mini kits, depending on cell number. To prevent cross-contamination, every cell subset was processed on its own, while patient and healthy donor samples were processed together. The immunoSEQ multiplex PCR was used to amplify TCRB sequences from cDNA, yielding 87-bp fragments that span the CDR3 region. Sequencing of the amplicons was done on the Illumina HiSeq platform. Per the original workflow: PCR bias was corrected computationally using synthetic template baselines, and reads within Hamming distance 2 were collapsed, with unmergeable singletons discarded. Reads were aligned to IMGT to assign V, D and J genes, CDR3 length, and insertions or deletions at six rearrangement sites. Clonotype counts were normalized to sorted cell number within each subset before computing true diversity and Gini coefficients with the tcR R package. The overlap coefficient, calculated on TCRB nucleotide sequences, was used to quantify repertoire sharing. As a proxy for the pre-selection repertoire, out-of-frame TCRB sequences from naive cells were analyzed. TCRdb limited this immuneACCESS table to in-frame rearrangements with V and J called. A share of clones is missing; checked studies link under half to unresolved V genes, and the rest is unexplained. V and J calls and clone size are given by that table; D and trimming were obtained from the DNA. The sample yields 350,000 or so clones; around 20% were counted once. The ten largest clones take up 0.035% to 0.05% of the sample.

Sequenced: naive CD4+ T cells from blood. The cell subset or site label for this specimen denotes: true naive CD4+ T cells. The sequence links TRBV11-1 to TRBJ2-7, with TRBD2 perhaps the D gene, on 5 matching bases. The clonotype comes from a woman aged 18-29 years in good health. The bases are TGTGCCAGCGGTGCCCCAGGAGGCTACGAGCAGTACTTC. Translated, it reads CASGAPGGYEQYF.